This TCR beta chain derives from a study of blood T cell repertoires in COVID-19. As for the study in general: Material from acute and convalescent COVID-19 was sourced from the United States, Italy and Spain. From T cells, B-cell-depleted T cells, or PBMCs came the material, which was cDNA or gDNA.

Clones were read by immunoSEQ multiplex PCR, and TCRdb kept only the in-frame ones, dropping some. The sample includes roughly 80,000 clones, roughly 84% of them seen just once. The CDR3 runs to 17 residues. V dropped 2 bases and J dropped 3 bases, with 19 bases sitting between them. CDR1 and CDR2 from the germline V gene are MNHNS and SASEGT. What was sequenced was peripheral blood. The chain uses TRBV6-1 and TRBJ1-2; possible D gene TRBD1, 6 bases. The TCR originated in a woman in her 70s with acute or convalescent COVID-19. Here the CDR3 reads CASSEPIPRGGDYGYTF. DNA of the CDR3: TGTGCCAGCAGTGAACCAATACCGAGGGGGGGAGACTATGGCTACACCTTC.